Reported below is one T cell receptor beta chain. Germline lookup yields CDR1 SGHRS and CDR2 YFSETQ. V lost 3 bases, J lost 4 bases, and 13 bases lay in between. The CDR3 sequence is 14 residues long. These data are taken from a study of technical replicates of blood from a handful of donors. Generated by immunoSEQ multiplex PCR, the TCRdb table keeps only in-frame clones and is missing some. The repertoire holds some 94,000 clones, about 95% seen once, with 0.25% to 0.35% in the top ten. The clonotype originates from a human donor in good health. The sample comprised T cells isolated from PBMCs. The chain carries TRBV5-1 and TRBJ2-5, with D perhaps matching TRBD1 (6 bases). CDR3: CASSSGQSGETQYF. The CDR3 DNA is TGCGCCAGCAGCTCTGGACAGTCTGGAGAGACCCAGTACTTC. Full variable domain (missing parts from reference TRBV5-1 and TRBJ2-5): KAGVTQTPRYLIKTRGQQVTLSCSPISGHRSVSWYQQTPGQGLQFLFEYFSETQRNKGNFPGRFSGRQFSNSRSEMNVSTLELGDSALYLCASSSGQSGETQYFGPGTRLLVL.